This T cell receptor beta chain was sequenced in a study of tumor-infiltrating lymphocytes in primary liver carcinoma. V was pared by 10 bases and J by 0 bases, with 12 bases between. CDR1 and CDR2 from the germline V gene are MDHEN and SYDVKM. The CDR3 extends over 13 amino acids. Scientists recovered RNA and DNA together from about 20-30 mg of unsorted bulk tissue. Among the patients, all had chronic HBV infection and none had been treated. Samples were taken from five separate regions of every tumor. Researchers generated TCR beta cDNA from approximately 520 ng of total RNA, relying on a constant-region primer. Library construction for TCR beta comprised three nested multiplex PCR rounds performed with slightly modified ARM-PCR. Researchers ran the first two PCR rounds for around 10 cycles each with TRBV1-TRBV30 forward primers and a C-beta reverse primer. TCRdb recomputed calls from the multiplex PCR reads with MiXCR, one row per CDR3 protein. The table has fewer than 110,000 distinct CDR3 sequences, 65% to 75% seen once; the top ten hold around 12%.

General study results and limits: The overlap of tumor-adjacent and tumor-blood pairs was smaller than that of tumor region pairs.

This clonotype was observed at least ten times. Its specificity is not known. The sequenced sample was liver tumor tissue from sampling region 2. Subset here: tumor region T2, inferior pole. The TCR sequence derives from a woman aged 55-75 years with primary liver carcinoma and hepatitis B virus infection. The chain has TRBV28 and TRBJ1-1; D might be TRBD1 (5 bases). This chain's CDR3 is CATLTVMNTEAFF. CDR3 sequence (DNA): TGTGCCACCTTGACAGTCATGAACACTGAAGCTTTCTTT.